Listed below are T cell receptor beta chains from one sample, sequenced in a study of identical twins. TCRdb recomputed calls from the 5' RACE reads with MiXCR, one row per CDR3 protein. Of some 660,000 distinct CDR3 sequences listed, under 9% were seen once; the top ten hold roughly 0.9%. These data also featured in a second study, about yellow fever vaccine responses in identical twins.

Sequenced: PBMCs. Receptors originate from a woman between 18 and 30 years old in good health. The CDR3 runs from the conserved cysteine through the conserved F or W. The D gene is left open where the match is weak. Where a row states a size, it is once, few, many or the class of an expanded clone; other rows omit it.

D gene	clone size	V gene	J gene	CDR3 DNA	CDR3 protein
TRBD2	many	TRBV27	TRBJ2-1	TGTGCCAGCAGTTTGGGAGGGCCCTTCAATGAGCAGTTCTTC	CASSLGGPFNEQFF
TRBD2	many	TRBV10-3	TRBJ2-6	TGTGCCATCAAGCCCGCGGGAGTCACCCTTTCTGGGGCCAACGTCCTGACTTTC	CAIKPAGVTLSGANVLTF
NA	few	TRBV7-8	TRBJ2-7	TGTGCCAGCAGCCATAAGTCGGGACCCGGCTCCTACGAGCAGTACTTC	CASSHKSGPGSYEQYF
NA	many	TRBV29-1	TRBJ2-7	TGCAGCGTTGTGGAGGGGCCCTACGAGCAGTACTTC	CSVVEGPYEQYF
NA	many	TRBV6-6	TRBJ2-3	TGTGCCAGCACTGACGGGGATACGCAGTATTTT	CASTDGDTQYF
NA	NA	TRBV20-1	TRBJ1-1	TGCAGTGCTGGAGGACAGAACACTGAAGCTTTCTTT	CSAGGQNTEAFF
NA	NA	TRBV5-1	TRBJ2-5	TGCGCCAGCAGCGTGGGTCTGGAGACCCAGTACTTC	CASSVGLETQYF
NA	few	TRBV4-3	TRBJ2-5	TGCGCCAGCAGCCAAGAGGTGCTAGGAACGACCCAGTACTTC	CASSQEVLGTTQYF
NA	many	TRBV24-1	TRBJ2-5	TGTGCCACCAGTGAAGGGAGTCCCGGCTTCGAAGAGACCCAGTACTTC	CATSEGSPGFEETQYF
NA	many	TRBV12-3/TRBV12-4	TRBJ2-2	TGTGCCAGCAGTTCGGGGGCGAACACCGGGGAGCTGTTTTTT	CASSSGANTGELFF
TRBD1	many	TRBV5-5	TRBJ1-3	TGTGCCAGCAGCACCTCGACAGGGGCGAGTGGAAACACCATATATTTT	CASSTSTGASGNTIYF
TRBD2	NA	TRBV5-1	TRBJ2-2	TGCGCCAGCAGAAGCCTAGCGGGAATCGGGGGAGACACCGGGGAGCTGTTTTTT	CASRSLAGIGGDTGELFF
NA	many	TRBV5-1	TRBJ2-2	TGCGCCAGCAGCGCACAGGGCAACACCGGGGAGCTGTTTTTT	CASSAQGNTGELFF
TRBD2	NA	TRBV9	TRBJ2-1	TGTGCCAGCAGCGGGAGGGGCTTTAGCGGGAGCCTGTACAATGAGCAGTTCTTC	CASSGRGFSGSLYNEQFF
TRBD2	NA	TRBV6-2/TRBV6-3	TRBJ2-1	TGTGCCAGCAGTTACCAGACGTTGGCTAGCGGGTACAATGAGCAGTTCTTC	CASSYQTLASGYNEQFF
TRBD1	many	TRBV5-1	TRBJ1-1	TGCGCCAGCAGCTTTCGGACAGGGATGAACACTGAAGCTTTCTTT	CASSFRTGMNTEAFF
NA	few	TRBV12-5	TRBJ1-1	TGTGCTAGTGGTTCGAAATCCCCGGGTGGGGTTTCCACTGAAGCTTTCTTT	CASGSKSPGGVSTEAFF
NA	many	TRBV6-5	TRBJ2-1	TGTGCCAGCAGTTACTCCGGGGTGGGGGTCCGCTCCTACAATGAGCAGTTCTTC	CASSYSGVGVRSYNEQFF
NA	many	TRBV12-3/TRBV12-4	TRBJ1-5	TGTGCCAGCAGTTCCCGGGACTTAGGGAATCAGCCCCAGCATTTT	CASSSRDLGNQPQHF
TRBD2	NA	TRBV28	TRBJ2-7	TGTGCCAGCAGTTTGGGGGGGTGGCAGGGAACCTACGAGCAGTACTTC	CASSLGGWQGTYEQYF
TRBD1	few	TRBV4-1	TRBJ1-4	TGCGCCAGCAGCCAAGGCGGGGACAGGGGGCGCGGAACTAATGAAAAACTGTTTTTT	CASSQGGDRGRGTNEKLFF
TRBD2	NA	TRBV11-2	TRBJ2-2	TGTGCCAGCAGCCCAGCGGGAGCAGGGTCGACTGGGGAGCTGTTTTTT	CASSPAGAGSTGELFF
NA	NA	TRBV19	TRBJ1-5	TGTGCCAGTAGTATCGTGGCGGAAACTCATGGTCCCCAGCATTTT	CASSIVAETHGPQHF
NA	few	TRBV19	TRBJ2-1	TGTGCCAGTACTACTGGGCAGGGCCCCAGTGGTGAGCAGTTCTTC	CASTTGQGPSGEQFF